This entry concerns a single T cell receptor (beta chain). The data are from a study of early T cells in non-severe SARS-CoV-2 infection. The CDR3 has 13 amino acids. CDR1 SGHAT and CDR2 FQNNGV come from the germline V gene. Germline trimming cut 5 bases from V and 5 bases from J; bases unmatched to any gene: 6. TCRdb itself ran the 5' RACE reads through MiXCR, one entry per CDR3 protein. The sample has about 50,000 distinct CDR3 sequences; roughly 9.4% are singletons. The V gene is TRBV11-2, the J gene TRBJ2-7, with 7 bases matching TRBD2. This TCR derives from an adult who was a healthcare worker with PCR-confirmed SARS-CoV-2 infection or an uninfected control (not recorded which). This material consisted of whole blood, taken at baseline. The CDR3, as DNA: TGTGCCAGCAGCAGGACTAGTAGTAACGAGCAGTACTTC. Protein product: CASSRTSSNEQYF.